The rows below give T cell receptor beta chains drawn from one sample of a study of neoadjuvant anti-PD-1 for oral cavity cancer. Libraries were prepared by immunoSEQ multiplex PCR; TCRdb keeps only in-frame clonotypes and omits some of them. Of around 68,000 clones in the sample, 86% were seen once. The sample consisted of PBMCs, taken after nivolumab (anti-PD-1) treatment. The source is a person aged 40-85 years with oral cavity squamous cell carcinoma. Each CDR3 is given with its conserved first and last residue. The D gene is left open where the match is weak. Clone sizes are given selectively: once, few, many, or a class where the clone is expanded.

once | TRBJ1-4 | TRBD1 | TRBV2 | CASSDGTGGAGFF | TGTGCCAGCAGTGATGGGACAGGGGGCGCGGGATTTTTT
. | TRBJ2-7 | TRBD2 | TRBV7-2 | CASSLAGRDPYEQYF | TGTGCCAGCAGCTTAGCGGGGAGGGACCCTTACGAGCAGTACTTC
. | TRBJ1-1 | TRBD1 | TRBV5-1 | CASSLNGQEGGLPEAFF | TGCGCCAGCAGCTTAAACGGACAGGAAGGGGGACTCCCTGAAGCTTTCTTT
. | TRBJ2-5 | TRBD2 | TRBV27 | CASRALAELQETQYF | TGTGCCAGCAGGGCACTAGCGGAGCTCCAAGAGACCCAGTACTTC
. | TRBJ2-1 | . | TRBV15 | CATSSRGPFRVNEQFF | TGTGCCACCAGCAGCCGGGGACCCTTTCGAGTAAATGAGCAGTTCTTC
. | TRBJ1-1 | . | TRBV2 | CASKKGRENTEAFF | TGTGCCAGCAAGAAAGGACGGGAGAACACTGAAGCTTTCTTT
. | TRBJ2-1 | TRBD1 | TRBV5-1 | CASNPRDRQLGEYNEQFF | TGCGCCAGCAATCCCCGGGACAGGCAACTGGGGGAGTACAATGAGCAGTTCTTC
. | TRBJ2-3 | TRBD2 | TRBV30 | CAWRLAGGSTDTQYF | TGTGCCTGGCGACTAGCGGGAGGGTCCACAGATACGCAGTATTTT
. | TRBJ2-6 | . | TRBV5-1 | CASSSGDGVASGANVLTF | TGCGCCAGCAGCTCCGGCGACGGGGTGGCCTCTGGGGCCAACGTCCTGACTTTC
. | TRBJ1-1 | . | TRBV5-5 | CASSLFREGLVAEAFF | TGTGCCAGCAGCTTGTTTCGGGAGGGGCTTGTAGCTGAAGCTTTCTTT
. | TRBJ1-3 | . | TRBV6-5 | CASSYSSQGSGNTIYF | TGTGCCAGCAGTTACTCGAGTCAGGGCTCTGGAAACACCATATATTTT
. | TRBJ2-1 | . | TRBV11-2 | CASSLVRELNEQFF | TGTGCCAGCAGCTTAGTACGGGAGTTGAATGAGCAGTTCTTC
. | TRBJ2-7 | . | TRBV19 | CASPRDTSYEQYF | TGTGCCAGTCCTCGGGACACTTCCTACGAGCAGTACTTC
. | TRBJ2-5 | TRBD2 | TRBV10-1 | CASSESRAGETETQYF | TGCGCCAGCAGTGAGTCGCGAGCGGGAGAAACAGAGACCCAGTACTTC
once | TRBJ1-1 | . | TRBV7-9 | CASSLTENTEAFF | TGTGCCAGCAGCTTGACAGAGAACACTGAAGCTTTCTTT
. | TRBJ2-7 | TRBD1 | TRBV27 | CASSGAGTAAYEQYF | TGTGCCAGCAGTGGCGCCGGGACAGCAGCCTACGAGCAGTACTTC
. | TRBJ2-7 | . | TRBV6-6 | CASSRSPQGVSYEQYF | TGTGCCAGCAGTCGTTCACCCCAGGGTGTCTCCTACGAGCAGTACTTC
. | TRBJ2-7 | . | TRBV11-2 | CASSFTRGALDEQYF | TGTGCCAGCAGCTTTACTCGGGGCGCATTGGACGAGCAGTACTTC
. | TRBJ2-7 | TRBD1 | TRBV19 | CARLTKLRQGIPSEQYF | TGTGCCAGACTCACGAAACTCCGACAGGGGATCCCCTCCGAGCAGTACTTC
. | TRBJ2-2 | TRBD2 | TRBV28 | CASSWTSAFGELFF | TGTGCCAGCAGTTGGACTAGTGCCTTCGGGGAGCTGTTTTTT
. | TRBJ2-3 | TRBD1 | TRBV2 | CASSEGQGITDTQYF | TGTGCCAGCAGTGAAGGACAGGGGATCACAGATACGCAGTATTTT
. | TRBJ2-5 | . | TRBV5-1 | CASSFGSGETQYF | TGCGCCAGCAGCTTCGGCTCCGGGGAGACCCAGTACTTC
. | TRBJ2-2 | . | TRBV19 | CASSIDPILGGTPNTGELFF | TGTGCCAGTAGTATAGATCCCATCCTCGGGGGAACTCCGAACACCGGGGAGCTGTTTTTT
once | TRBJ2-1 | TRBD2 | TRBV30 | CAWRGTSGRAYEQFF | TGTGCCTGGAGGGGGACTAGCGGGAGGGCCTATGAGCAGTTCTTC
. | TRBJ1-1 | . | TRBV19 | CASSIGQALNTEAFF | TGTGCCAGTAGTATAGGGCAGGCTTTGAACACTGAAGCTTTCTTT
. | TRBJ2-7 | . | TRBV9 | CASSVEAGNMPYEQYF | TGTGCCAGCAGCGTAGAGGCGGGGAATATGCCATACGAGCAGTACTTC
. | TRBJ1-1 | . | TRBV13 | CASSPYREVNTEAFF | TGTGCCAGCAGCCCCTACAGGGAAGTGAACACTGAAGCTTTCTTT
. | TRBJ2-5 | TRBD2 | TRBV7-9 | CASSADSSGRGETQYF | TGTGCCAGCAGCGCCGACAGTAGCGGGAGAGGAGAGACCCAGTACTTC
. | TRBJ2-3 | . | TRBV5-1 | CASRLDSTDTQYF | TGCGCCAGCAGATTGGACAGCACAGATACGCAGTATTTT
. | TRBJ1-4 | TRBD1 | TRBV5-1 | CASSADRVHEKLFF | TGCGCCAGCAGCGCGGACAGGGTCCATGAAAAACTGTTTTTT
. | TRBJ2-7 | TRBD2 | TRBV13 | CASSSLLAGGSYEQYF | TGTGCCAGCAGCTCCCTTCTAGCGGGAGGGTCCTACGAGCAGTACTTC
few | TRBJ1-1 | TRBD1 | TRBV7-6 | CASSLGDRVAEAFF | TGTGCCAGCAGCTTAGGGGACAGGGTCGCTGAAGCTTTCTTT
few | TRBJ1-1 | TRBD1 | TRBV25-1 | CASTTTGTGGLNTEAFF | TGTGCCAGCACCACCACCGGGACAGGGGGTTTGAACACTGAAGCTTTCTTT
. | TRBJ2-2 | TRBD2 | TRBV27 | CASRLIASGLTGELFF | TGTGCCAGCAGACTCATAGCTAGCGGCCTCACCGGGGAGCTGTTTTTT
. | TRBJ2-5 | . | TRBV5-8 | CASTGARETQYF | TGTGCCAGCACCGGGGCCCGAGAGACCCAGTACTTC
. | TRBJ1-5 | . | TRBV7-9 | CASSSFSQPQHF | TGTGCCAGCAGTTCCTTTTCCCAGCCCCAGCATTTT
once | TRBJ1-1 | . | TRBV7-9 | CASSSARWTMNTEAFF | TGTGCCAGCAGCTCCGCGAGGTGGACCATGAACACTGAAGCTTTCTTT
. | TRBJ2-3 | . | TRBV9 | CASSVGRDGTDTQYF | TGTGCCAGCAGCGTAGGGCGGGACGGCACAGATACGCAGTATTTT
. | TRBJ2-1 | TRBD2 | TRBV27 | CASSFSGTNSYNEQFF | TGTGCCAGCAGTTTTAGCGGGACGAACTCCTACAATGAGCAGTTCTTC
. | TRBJ2-2 | TRBD2 | TRBV11-3 | CASSRGGAAGELFF | TGTGCCAGCAGCCGCGGGGGGGCGGCCGGGGAGCTGTTTTTT